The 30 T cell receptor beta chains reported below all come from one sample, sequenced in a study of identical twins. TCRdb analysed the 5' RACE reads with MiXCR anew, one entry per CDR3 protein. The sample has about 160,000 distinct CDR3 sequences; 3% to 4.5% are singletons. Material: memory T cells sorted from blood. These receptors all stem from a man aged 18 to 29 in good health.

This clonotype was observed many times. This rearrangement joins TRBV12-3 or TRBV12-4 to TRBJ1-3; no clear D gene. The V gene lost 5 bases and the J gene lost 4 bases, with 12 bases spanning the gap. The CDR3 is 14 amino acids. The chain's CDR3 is CASSRIVSGNTIYF. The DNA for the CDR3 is TGTGCCAGCAGTCGGATTGTGTCGGGAAACACCATATATTTT.

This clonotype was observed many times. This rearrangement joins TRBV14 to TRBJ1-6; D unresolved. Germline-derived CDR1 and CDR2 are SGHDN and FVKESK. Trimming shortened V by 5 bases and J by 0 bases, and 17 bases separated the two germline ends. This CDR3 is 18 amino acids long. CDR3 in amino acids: CASSTRTDFSSYNSPLHF. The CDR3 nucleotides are TGTGCCAGCAGCACACGTACGGATTTTAGCTCCTATAATTCACCCCTCCACTTT.

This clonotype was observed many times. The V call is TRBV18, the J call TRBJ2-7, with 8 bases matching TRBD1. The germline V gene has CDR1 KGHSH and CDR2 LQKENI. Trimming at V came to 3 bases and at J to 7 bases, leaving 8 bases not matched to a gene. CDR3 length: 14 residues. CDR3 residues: CASSPSGQGWEQYF. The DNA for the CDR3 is TGTGCCAGCTCACCGTCCGGACAGGGCTGGGAGCAGTACTTC.

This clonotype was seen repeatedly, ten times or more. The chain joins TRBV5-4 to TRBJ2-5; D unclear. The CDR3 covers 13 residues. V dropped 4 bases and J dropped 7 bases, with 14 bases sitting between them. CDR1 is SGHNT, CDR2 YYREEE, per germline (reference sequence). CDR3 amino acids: CASSVVGLGTQYF. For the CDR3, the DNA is TGTGCCAGCAGCGTGGTCGGGCTTGGGACCCAGTACTTC.

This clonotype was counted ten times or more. CDR3 residues: CAIRTLPTYEQYF. In nucleotides, the CDR3 is TGTGCCATCAGGACTTTACCAACCTACGAGCAGTACTTC. The gene calls are TRBV12-3 or TRBV12-4 and TRBJ2-7; D may be TRBD2 (5 bases). The CDR3 contains 13 residues. V was pared by 10 bases and J by 2 bases, with 15 bases between.

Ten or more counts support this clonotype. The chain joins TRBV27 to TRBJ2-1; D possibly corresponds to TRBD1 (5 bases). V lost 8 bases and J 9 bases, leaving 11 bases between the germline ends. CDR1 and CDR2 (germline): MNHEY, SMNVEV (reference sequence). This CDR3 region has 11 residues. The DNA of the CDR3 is TGTGCCAGCTCAACAGGCGGTGAGCAGTTCTTC. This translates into CASSTGGEQFF.

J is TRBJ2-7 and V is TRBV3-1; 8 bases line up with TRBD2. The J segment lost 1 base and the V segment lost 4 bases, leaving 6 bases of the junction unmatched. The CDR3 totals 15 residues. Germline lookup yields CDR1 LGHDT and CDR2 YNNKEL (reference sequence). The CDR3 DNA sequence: TGTGCCAGCAGCCCCCGGGAGGGATGGTCCTACGAGCAGTACTTC. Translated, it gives CASSPREGWSYEQYF.

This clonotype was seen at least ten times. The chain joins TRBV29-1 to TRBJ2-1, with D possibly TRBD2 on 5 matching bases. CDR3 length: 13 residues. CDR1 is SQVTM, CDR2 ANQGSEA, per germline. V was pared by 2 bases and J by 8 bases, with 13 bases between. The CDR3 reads CSVEKETTYEQFF. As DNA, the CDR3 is TGCAGCGTTGAAAAGGAGACTACGTATGAGCAGTTCTTC.

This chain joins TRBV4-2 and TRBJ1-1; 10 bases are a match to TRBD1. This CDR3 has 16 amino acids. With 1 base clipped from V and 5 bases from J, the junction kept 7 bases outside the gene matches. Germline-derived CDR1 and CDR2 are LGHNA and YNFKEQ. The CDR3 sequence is CASSQAGRTGGTEAFF. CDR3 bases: TGTGCCAGCAGCCAAGCGGGGAGGACAGGGGGAACTGAAGCTTTCTTT.

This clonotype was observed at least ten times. This CDR3 reads CASMIVAGGTDTQYF. CDR3 in DNA: TGTGCCAGCATGATCGTAGCGGGAGGCACAGATACGCAGTATTTT. The chain recombines TRBV12-3 or TRBV12-4 with TRBJ2-3; 9 positions match TRBD2. CDR3 length: 15 amino acids. V was clipped by 7 bases and J by 1 base; unmatched bases: 6.

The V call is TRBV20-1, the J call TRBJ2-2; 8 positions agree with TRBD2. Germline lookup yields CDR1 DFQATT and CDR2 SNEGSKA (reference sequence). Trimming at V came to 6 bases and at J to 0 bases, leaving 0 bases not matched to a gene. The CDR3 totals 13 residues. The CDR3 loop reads CSAGLANTGELFF. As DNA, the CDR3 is TGCAGTGCGGGACTAGCGAACACCGGGGAGCTGTTTTTT.

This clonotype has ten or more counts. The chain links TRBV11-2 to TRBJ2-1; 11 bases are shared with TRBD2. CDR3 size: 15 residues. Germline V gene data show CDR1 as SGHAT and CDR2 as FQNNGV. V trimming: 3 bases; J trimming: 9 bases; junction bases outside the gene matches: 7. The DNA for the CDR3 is TGTGCCAGCAGCTTTTTACTAGCGGGAGTCAGTGAGCAGTTCTTC. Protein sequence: CASSFLLAGVSEQFF.

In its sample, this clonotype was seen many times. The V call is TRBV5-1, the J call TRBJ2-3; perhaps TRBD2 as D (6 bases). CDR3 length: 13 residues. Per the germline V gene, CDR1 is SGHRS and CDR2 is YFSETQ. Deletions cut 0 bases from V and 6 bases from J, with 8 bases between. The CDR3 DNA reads TGCGCCAGCAGCTTGGACCTAGCGGATACGCAGTATTTT. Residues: CASSLDLADTQYF. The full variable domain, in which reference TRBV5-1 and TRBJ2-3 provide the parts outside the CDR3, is KAGVTQTPRYLIKTRGQQVTLSCSPISGHRSVSWYQQTPGQGLQFLFEYFSETQRNKGNFPGRFSGRQFSNSRSEMNVSTLELGDSALYLCASSLDLADTQYFGPGTRLTVL.

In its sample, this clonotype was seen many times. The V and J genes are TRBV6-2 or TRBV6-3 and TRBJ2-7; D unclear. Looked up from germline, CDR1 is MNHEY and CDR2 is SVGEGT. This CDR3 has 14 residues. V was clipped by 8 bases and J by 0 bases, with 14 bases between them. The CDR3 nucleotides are TGTGCCAGCCGTCGGACGGCGAGCTCCTACGAGCAGTACTTC. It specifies CASRRTASSYEQYF.

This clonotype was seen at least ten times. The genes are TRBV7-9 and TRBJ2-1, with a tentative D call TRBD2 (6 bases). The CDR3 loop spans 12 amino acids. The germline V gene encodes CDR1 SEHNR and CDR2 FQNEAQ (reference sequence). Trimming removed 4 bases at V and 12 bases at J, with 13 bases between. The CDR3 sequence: CASSSSARGQFF. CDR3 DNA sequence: TGTGCCAGCAGCTCTAGCGCGCGAGGGCAGTTCTTC.

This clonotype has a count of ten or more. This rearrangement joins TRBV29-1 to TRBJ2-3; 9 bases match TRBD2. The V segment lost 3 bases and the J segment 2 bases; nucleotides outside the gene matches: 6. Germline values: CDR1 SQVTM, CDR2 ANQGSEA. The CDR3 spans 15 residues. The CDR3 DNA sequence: TGCAGCGTTGACTTACTAGCGGGTTACACAGATACGCAGTATTTT. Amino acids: CSVDLLAGYTDTQYF.

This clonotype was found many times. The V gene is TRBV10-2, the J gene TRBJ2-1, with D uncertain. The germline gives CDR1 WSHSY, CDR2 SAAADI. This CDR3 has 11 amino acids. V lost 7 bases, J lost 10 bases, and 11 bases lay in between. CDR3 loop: CASKQGDEQFF. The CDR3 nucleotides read TGCGCCAGCAAACAAGGCGACGAGCAGTTCTTC.

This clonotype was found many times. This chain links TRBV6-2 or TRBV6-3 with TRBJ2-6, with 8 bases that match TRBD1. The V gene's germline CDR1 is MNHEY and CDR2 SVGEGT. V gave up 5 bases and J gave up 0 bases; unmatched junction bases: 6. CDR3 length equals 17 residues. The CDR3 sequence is CASSRPGTGSGANVLTF. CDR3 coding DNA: TGTGCCAGCAGTCGTCCCGGGACAGGCTCTGGGGCCAACGTCCTGACTTTC.

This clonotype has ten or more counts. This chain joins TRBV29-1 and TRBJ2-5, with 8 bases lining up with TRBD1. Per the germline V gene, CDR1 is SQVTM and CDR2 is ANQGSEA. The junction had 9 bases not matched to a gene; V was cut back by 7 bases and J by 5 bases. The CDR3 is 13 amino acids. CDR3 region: CSGGQEGDETQYF. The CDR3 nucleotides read TGCAGCGGGGGACAGGAGGGCGACGAGACCCAGTACTTC.

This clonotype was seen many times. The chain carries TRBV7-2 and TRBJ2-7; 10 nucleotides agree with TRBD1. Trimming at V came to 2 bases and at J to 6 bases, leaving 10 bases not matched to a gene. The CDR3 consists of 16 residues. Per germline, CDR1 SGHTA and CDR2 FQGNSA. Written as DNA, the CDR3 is TGTGCCAGCAGCTTAACCCCCGACAGGGGGCAAAGCGAGCAGTACTTC. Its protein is CASSLTPDRGQSEQYF.

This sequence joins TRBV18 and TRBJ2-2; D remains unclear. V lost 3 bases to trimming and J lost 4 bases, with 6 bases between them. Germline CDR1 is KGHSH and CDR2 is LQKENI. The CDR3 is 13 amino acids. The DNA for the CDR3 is TGTGCCAGCTCACCCTCGATCACCGGGGAGCTGTTTTTT. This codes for CASSPSITGELFF.

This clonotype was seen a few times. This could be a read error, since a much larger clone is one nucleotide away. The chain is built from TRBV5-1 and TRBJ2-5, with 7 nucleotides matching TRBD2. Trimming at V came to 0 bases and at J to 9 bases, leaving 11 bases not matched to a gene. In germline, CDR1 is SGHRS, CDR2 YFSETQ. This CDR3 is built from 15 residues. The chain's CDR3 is CASSLAGGSMEAQYF. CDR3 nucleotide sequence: TGCGCCAGCAGCTTGGCCGGCGGGAGTATGGAGGCCCAGTACTTC. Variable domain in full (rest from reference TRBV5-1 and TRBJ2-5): KAGVTQTPRYLIKTRGQQVTLSCSPISGHRSVSWYQQTPGQGLQFLFEYFSETQRNKGNFPGRFSGRQFSNSRSEMNVSTLELGDSALYLCASSLAGGSMEAQYFGPGTRLLVL.

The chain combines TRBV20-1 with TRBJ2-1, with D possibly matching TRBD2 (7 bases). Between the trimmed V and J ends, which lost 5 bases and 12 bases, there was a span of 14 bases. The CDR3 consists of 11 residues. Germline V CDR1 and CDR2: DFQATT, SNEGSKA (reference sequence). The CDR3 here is CSAWGGTRQFF. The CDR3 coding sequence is TGCAGTGCTTGGGGGGGGACACGGCAGTTCTTC.

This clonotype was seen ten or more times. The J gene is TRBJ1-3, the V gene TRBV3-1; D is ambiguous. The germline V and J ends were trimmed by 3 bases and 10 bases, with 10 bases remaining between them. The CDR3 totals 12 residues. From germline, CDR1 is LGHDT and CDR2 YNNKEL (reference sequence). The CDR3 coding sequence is TGTGCCAGCAGCCATGATCAGGTGACCATATATTTT. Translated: CASSHDQVTIYF. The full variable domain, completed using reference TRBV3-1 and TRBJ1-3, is DTAVSQTPKYLVTQMGNDKSIKCEQNLGHDTMYWYKQDSKKFLKIMFSYNNKELIINETVPNRFSPKSPDKAHLNLHINSLELGDSAVYFCASSHDQVTIYFGEGSWLTVV.

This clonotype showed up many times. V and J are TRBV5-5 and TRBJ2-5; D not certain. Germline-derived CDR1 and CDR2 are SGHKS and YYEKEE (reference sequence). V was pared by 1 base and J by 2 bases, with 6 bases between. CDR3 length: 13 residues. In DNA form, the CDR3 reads TGTGCCAGCAGCTTGCCAGGACAAGAGACCCAGTACTTC. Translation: CASSLPGQETQYF.

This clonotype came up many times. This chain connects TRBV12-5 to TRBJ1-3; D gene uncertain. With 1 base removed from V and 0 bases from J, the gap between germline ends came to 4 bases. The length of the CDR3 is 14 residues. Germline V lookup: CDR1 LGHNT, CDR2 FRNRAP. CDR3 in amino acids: CASGLGSSGNTIYF. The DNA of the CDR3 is TGTGCTAGTGGTTTGGGCAGCTCTGGAAACACCATATATTTT.

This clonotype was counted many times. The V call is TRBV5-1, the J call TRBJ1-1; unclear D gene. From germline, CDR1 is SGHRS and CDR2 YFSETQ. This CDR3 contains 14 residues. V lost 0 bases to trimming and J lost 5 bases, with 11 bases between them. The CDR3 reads CASSLGPAGTEAFF. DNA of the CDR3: TGCGCCAGCAGCTTGGGACCCGCTGGGACTGAAGCTTTCTTT.

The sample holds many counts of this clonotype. The CDR3, as DNA: TGTGCCAGCAGACCCCCCGGGACGGTCTATGGCTACACCTTC. Residues: CASRPPGTVYGYTF. The chain is built from TRBV11-2 and TRBJ1-2, with D perhaps TRBD1 (5 bases). V shed 6 bases and J shed 4 bases, with 15 bases lying between them. Germline V gives CDR1 SGHAT, CDR2 FQNNGV. The CDR3 is made up of 14 amino acids.

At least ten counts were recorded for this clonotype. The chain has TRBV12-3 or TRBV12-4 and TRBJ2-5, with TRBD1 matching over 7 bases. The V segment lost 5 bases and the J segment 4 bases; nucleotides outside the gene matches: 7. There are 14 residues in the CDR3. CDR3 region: CASSTWDRGETQYF. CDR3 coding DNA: TGTGCCAGCAGTACCTGGGACAGAGGAGAGACCCAGTACTTC.

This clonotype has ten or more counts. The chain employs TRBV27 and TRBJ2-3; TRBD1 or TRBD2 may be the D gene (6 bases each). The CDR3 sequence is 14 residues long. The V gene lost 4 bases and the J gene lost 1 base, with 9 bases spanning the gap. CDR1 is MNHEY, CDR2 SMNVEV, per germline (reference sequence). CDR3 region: CASSWGARTDTQYF. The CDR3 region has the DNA TGTGCCAGCAGTTGGGGGGCCCGCACAGATACGCAGTATTTT.